A selection of T cell receptor beta chains follows, all from one sample in a study of blood T cell repertoires in COVID-19. Sequenced by immunoSEQ multiplex PCR; TCRdb stores in-frame clones only, minus some. The sample consists of 85,000 to 110,000 clones, roughly 84% of them appearing once. Sequenced material: peripheral blood. These receptors came from a human donor in a cohort sampled during active or convalescent COVID-19. Both conserved end residues are part of each CDR3. The D gene is left open where the match is weak. Where a row states a size, it is once, few, many or the class of an expanded clone; other rows omit it.

D: -; V: TRBV27; size: -; J: TRBJ1-4; CDR3: CASSLFFAGGTEKLFF; DNA: TGTGCCAGCAGTTTATTTTTTGCCGGGGGGACCGAAAAACTGTTTTTT
D: TRBD2; V: TRBV3-1/TRBV3-2; size: few; J: TRBJ2-5; CDR3: CASSQDLTSGRQETQYF; DNA: TGTGCCAGCAGCCAAGACCTCACTAGCGGGAGACAAGAGACCCAGTACTTC
D: -; V: TRBV21-1; size: -; J: TRBJ2-1; CDR3: CASSKGLWGRKLVLDEQFF; DNA: TGTGCCAGCAGCAAAGGTTTGTGGGGGCGTAAATTGGTACTCGATGAGCAGTTCTTC
D: -; V: TRBV27; size: few; J: TRBJ1-4; CDR3: CASSVSGGTNEKLFF; DNA: TGTGCCAGCAGTGTAAGCGGGGGGACTAATGAAAAACTGTTTTTT
D: -; V: TRBV7-6; size: -; J: TRBJ2-7; CDR3: CASSFGDTVFYEQYF; DNA: TGTGCCAGCAGCTTTGGGGACACGGTGTTCTACGAGCAGTACTTC
D: -; V: TRBV19; size: once; J: TRBJ2-5; CDR3: CASKPPGETQYF; DNA: TGTGCCAGTAAACCCCCGGGGGAGACCCAGTACTTC
D: -; V: TRBV6-6; size: -; J: TRBJ1-5; CDR3: CASSYWPRVGNQPQHF; DNA: TGTGCCAGCAGTTACTGGCCCAGGGTGGGCAATCAGCCCCAGCATTTT
D: TRBD2; V: TRBV14; size: -; J: TRBJ2-7; CDR3: CASSRTGEGYEQYF; DNA: TGTGCCAGCAGCCGCACCGGGGAGGGCTACGAGCAGTACTTC
D: -; V: TRBV5-1; size: -; J: TRBJ1-5; CDR3: CASSLSGLGGNQPQHF; DNA: TGCGCCAGCAGCTTGTCCGGCCTGGGAGGCAATCAGCCCCAGCATTTT
D: TRBD2; V: TRBV19; size: -; J: TRBJ2-7; CDR3: CASSTLLAGGTRSYEQYF; DNA: TGTGCCAGTAGTACCCTACTAGCGGGGGGCACTCGCTCCTACGAGCAGTACTTC
D: TRBD2; V: TRBV7-2; size: -; J: TRBJ2-6; CDR3: CASSLAGGRSGANVLTF; DNA: TGTGCCAGCAGTTTAGCGGGGGGACGCTCTGGGGCCAACGTCCTGACTTTC
D: TRBD2; V: TRBV7-7; size: -; J: TRBJ2-5; CDR3: CASSSGLAGGQETQYF; DNA: TGTGCCAGCAGCTCAGGACTAGCGGGGGGGCAAGAGACCCAGTACTTC
D: TRBD2; V: TRBV7-3; size: -; J: TRBJ2-1; CDR3: CASSATGTSGSVEQFF; DNA: TGTGCCAGCAGCGCCACCGGGACTAGCGGCTCGGTTGAGCAGTTCTTC
D: -; V: TRBV21-1; size: few; J: TRBJ1-5; CDR3: CASSKGGARLNQPQHF; DNA: TGTGCCAGCAGCAAAGGCGGGGCAAGACTCAATCAGCCCCAGCATTTT
D: -; V: TRBV6-1; size: -; J: TRBJ1-5; CDR3: CASSDTYQPQHF; DNA: TGTGCCAGCAGTGACACTTATCAGCCCCAGCATTTT
D: TRBD2; V: TRBV9; size: -; J: TRBJ2-1; CDR3: CASSVSGGGSEQFF; DNA: TGTGCCAGCAGCGTTAGCGGGGGTGGAAGTGAGCAGTTCTTC
D: -; V: TRBV5-1; size: -; J: TRBJ1-3; CDR3: CASSLGLAAAGNTIYF; DNA: TGCGCCAGCAGCTTGGGTCTGGCGGCGGCTGGAAACACCATATATTTT
D: -; V: TRBV11-3; size: -; J: TRBJ2-3; CDR3: CASSSGVSLSTDTQYF; DNA: TGTGCCAGCAGCTCGGGGGTCTCTCTTAGCACAGATACGCAGTATTTT
D: -; V: TRBV19; size: -; J: TRBJ1-2; CDR3: CASYLGGGYTF; DNA: TGTGCCAGTTACTTGGGAGGGGGCTACACCTTC
D: -; V: TRBV3-1/TRBV3-2; size: -; J: TRBJ2-3; CDR3: CASSQARGTADTQYF; DNA: TGTGCCAGCAGCCAAGCCCGGGGAACGGCAGATACGCAGTATTTT
D: -; V: TRBV5-4; size: -; J: TRBJ2-5; CDR3: CASSRIESGKETQYF; DNA: TGTGCCAGCAGCCGTATAGAATCAGGCAAAGAGACCCAGTACTTC
D: -; V: TRBV30; size: -; J: TRBJ2-5; CDR3: CAWSAGRETQYF; DNA: TGTGCCTGGAGCGCGGGGAGGGAGACCCAGTACTTC
D: TRBD1; V: TRBV5-5; size: -; J: TRBJ1-6; CDR3: CASSLTGGEKGSPLHF; DNA: TGTGCCAGCAGCTTGACAGGGGGCGAAAAGGGTTCACCCCTCCACTTT
D: -; V: TRBV15; size: -; J: TRBJ1-2; CDR3: CATSRDKGRYGYTF; DNA: TGTGCCACCAGCAGAGATAAGGGGCGGTATGGCTACACCTTC
D: TRBD2; V: TRBV11-3; size: -; J: TRBJ2-1; CDR3: CASSVLAGVYNEQFF; DNA: TGTGCCAGCAGCGTACTAGCGGGGGTTTACAATGAGCAGTTCTTC
D: -; V: TRBV5-1; size: once; J: TRBJ2-7; CDR3: CASSLMVAGGFEQYF; DNA: TGCGCCAGCAGCTTGATGGTGGCAGGGGGGTTTGAGCAGTACTTC
D: -; V: TRBV5-1; size: -; J: TRBJ2-1; CDR3: CASSLSPGSSEQFF; DNA: TGCGCCAGCAGCTTGTCCCCCGGTAGTAGTGAGCAGTTCTTC
D: -; V: TRBV9; size: -; J: TRBJ2-1; CDR3: CASSRDHNEQFF; DNA: TGTGCCAGCAGCCGGGATCACAATGAGCAGTTCTTC
D: -; V: TRBV5-1; size: -; J: TRBJ2-7; CDR3: CASSLEAQGGYEQYF; DNA: TGCGCCAGCAGCTTGGAAGCCCAGGGTGGGTACGAGCAGTACTTC
D: -; V: TRBV24-1; size: -; J: TRBJ1-5; CDR3: CATSDPSPPIQPQHF; DNA: TGTGCCACCAGTGACCCAAGCCCCCCCATCCAGCCCCAGCATTTT
D: TRBD1; V: TRBV11-3; size: -; J: TRBJ1-2; CDR3: CASSLDPPGQANYGYTF; DNA: TGTGCCAGCAGCTTAGATCCCCCGGGACAGGCTAACTATGGCTACACCTTC
D: -; V: TRBV12-3/TRBV12-4; size: -; J: TRBJ2-7; CDR3: CASSLTGTNEQYF; DNA: TGTGCCAGCAGCTTGACAGGAACAAACGAGCAGTACTTC
D: TRBD2; V: TRBV24-1; size: -; J: TRBJ2-1; CDR3: CATSDPTSGSEQFF; DNA: TGTGCCACCAGTGATCCGACTAGCGGGAGCGAGCAGTTCTTC
D: TRBD1; V: TRBV10-3; size: few; J: TRBJ1-6; CDR3: CAIRGDSEGGYSPLHF; DNA: TGTGCCATCAGGGGGGACAGTGAAGGGGGATATTCACCCCTCCACTTT
D: -; V: TRBV7-2; size: -; J: TRBJ2-7; CDR3: CASSLIWGTTYEQYF; DNA: TGTGCCAGCAGCTTAATATGGGGGACAACGTACGAGCAGTACTTC
D: TRBD2; V: TRBV5-6; size: -; J: TRBJ2-3; CDR3: CASSLVASGTDTQYF; DNA: TGTGCCAGCAGCTTGGTTGCTAGCGGGACAGATACGCAGTATTTT
D: -; V: TRBV19; size: -; J: TRBJ1-2; CDR3: CASSRGRDGYTF; DNA: TGTGCCAGTAGTAGGGGCAGGGATGGCTACACCTTC
D: TRBD1; V: TRBV5-1; size: -; J: TRBJ1-3; CDR3: CASSRTGSGNTIYF; DNA: TGCGCCAGCAGTAGGACAGGCTCTGGAAACACCATATATTTT
D: -; V: TRBV30; size: -; J: TRBJ2-3; CDR3: CAWTSDTQYF; DNA: TGTGCCTGGACCTCAGATACGCAGTATTTT
D: -; V: TRBV6-5; size: -; J: TRBJ2-2; CDR3: CASSFGSGELFF; DNA: TGTGCCAGCAGTTTTGGGAGCGGGGAGCTGTTTTTT
D: -; V: TRBV5-6; size: -; J: TRBJ2-3; CDR3: CASSLRPGRTDTQYF; DNA: TGTGCCAGCAGCTTGCGTCCAGGGAGGACAGATACGCAGTATTTT
D: TRBD1; V: TRBV5-1; size: once; J: TRBJ2-1; CDR3: CASSPGTGYNEQFF; DNA: TGCGCCAGCAGCCCCGGGACAGGATACAATGAGCAGTTCTTC
D: TRBD1; V: TRBV6-2/TRBV6-3; size: -; J: TRBJ2-7; CDR3: CASSPRQGATYEQYF; DNA: TGTGCCAGCAGCCCTCGACAGGGAGCAACCTACGAGCAGTACTTC
D: TRBD1; V: TRBV18; size: -; J: TRBJ1-6; CDR3: CASALGQGEAPLHF; DNA: TGTGCCAGCGCCCTAGGACAGGGCGAAGCACCCCTCCACTTT
D: -; V: TRBV7-9; size: -; J: TRBJ1-5; CDR3: CASSLSGVRKPQHF; DNA: TGTGCCAGCAGCTTATCCGGGGTGAGGAAGCCCCAGCATTTT
D: TRBD2; V: TRBV15; size: -; J: TRBJ2-3; CDR3: CATSPRGGIDTQYF; DNA: TGTGCCACCAGCCCACGGGGGGGCATAGATACGCAGTATTTT
D: TRBD2; V: TRBV19; size: -; J: TRBJ2-7; CDR3: CASRRAGGFHYEQYF; DNA: TGTGCCAGTAGAAGGGCGGGGGGGTTTCACTACGAGCAGTACTTC
D: TRBD2; V: TRBV4-1; size: -; J: TRBJ2-3; CDR3: CASSQEGSLAGSTDTQYF; DNA: TGCGCCAGCAGCCAAGAGGGCTCGCTAGCGGGAAGCACAGATACGCAGTATTTT
D: -; V: TRBV6-5; size: -; J: TRBJ1-2; CDR3: CASSYSVPTALYGYTF; DNA: TGTGCCAGCAGTTACTCCGTTCCGACAGCTCTCTATGGCTACACCTTC
D: TRBD2; V: TRBV4-3; size: -; J: TRBJ2-3; CDR3: CASSSQLAGVGDTQYF; DNA: TGCGCCAGCAGCTCGCAACTAGCGGGGGTGGGAGATACGCAGTATTTT
D: TRBD1; V: TRBV2; size: -; J: TRBJ1-5; CDR3: CASSSQGDQPQHF; DNA: TGTGCCAGCAGTTCACAGGGGGATCAGCCCCAGCATTTT
D: TRBD1; V: TRBV9; size: -; J: TRBJ2-1; CDR3: CASSVGTGRYNEQFF; DNA: TGTGCCAGCAGCGTAGGGACAGGGAGATACAATGAGCAGTTCTTC
D: -; V: TRBV19; size: -; J: TRBJ1-1; CDR3: CASSTQGTTEAFF; DNA: TGTGCCAGTAGTACACAGGGAACCACTGAAGCTTTCTTT
D: -; V: TRBV5-5; size: -; J: TRBJ1-1; CDR3: CASSLAEGTGEAFF; DNA: TGTGCCAGCAGCTTGGCCGAAGGAACAGGGGAAGCTTTCTTT
D: -; V: TRBV3-1/TRBV3-2; size: -; J: TRBJ2-2; CDR3: CASSQAPGYTGELFF; DNA: TGTGCCAGCAGCCAAGCTCCGGGTTACACCGGGGAGCTGTTTTTT
D: -; V: TRBV9; size: -; J: TRBJ1-6; CDR3: CASSPQGEGNSPLHF; DNA: TGTGCCAGCAGCCCACAGGGTGAAGGGAATTCACCCCTCCACTTT
D: TRBD1; V: TRBV3-1/TRBV3-2; size: few; J: TRBJ1-1; CDR3: CASSHSDRGTEAFF; DNA: TGTGCCAGCAGCCACTCGGACAGGGGGACTGAAGCTTTCTTT
D: -; V: TRBV3-1/TRBV3-2; size: -; J: TRBJ1-2; CDR3: CASSSQVSLFYGYTF; DNA: TGTGCCAGCAGCTCTCAGGTTTCACTCTTCTATGGCTACACCTTC
D: -; V: TRBV7-2; size: -; J: TRBJ2-5; CDR3: CASSLVGAAQETQYF; DNA: TGTGCCAGCAGCTTAGTGGGGGCTGCACAAGAGACCCAGTACTTC